The sequence of this T cell receptor beta chain was determined in a study of shared clonotypes between healthy human individuals. Study outcomes and limitations: Compared with clonotypes that all four donors shared, non-shared clonotypes had lower generation probabilities. Clonotypes that were shared across a handful of donors made up around 5% of naive CD4 clonotypes. Compared with memory subsets, naive subsets generally had larger estimated richness.

As to this clone: Its antigen remains unidentified.

Trimming cost V 4 bases and J 8 bases; bases outside gene matches: 8. CDR1 is KGHSH, CDR2 LQKENI, per germline. This CDR3 has 15 residues. The naive CD8 population came from CD45RO-negative cells selected for CCR7, without terminally differentiated effector memory CD45RA+ cells. The assay was immunoSEQ multiplex PCR, and TCRdb's table has in-frame clones only and misses some. Of under 600,000 clones listed, roughly 98% are singletons. Sequencing was performed on naive CD8+ T cells sorted from blood. This chain joins TRBV18 and TRBJ2-1; 10 nucleotides line up with TRBD2. The receptor comes from a man aged 25-45 years in good health. The CDR3 nucleotides are TGTGCCAGCTCACGTTCTAGCGGGAGTGTAGATGAGCAGTTCTTC. Protein: CASSRSSGSVDEQFF.